The clone carrying this T cell receptor beta chain has a count of ten or more. This sample was taken from a study of molecular identifiers for immune sequencing clone quantification. Previously described methods and listed TCR primers were employed for the bulk TCR libraries. TCRdb independently ran MiXCR on the PCR reads; one entry per CDR3 protein. The sample lists under 650,000 distinct CDR3 sequences, 15% to 20% occurring once. The CDR3 runs to 11 residues. The V and J ends lost 7 bases and 6 bases respectively, with 9 bases between them. Germline CDR1 and CDR2: MNHEY and SVGAGI. The V call is TRBV6-5, the J call TRBJ1-1; D not resolved. The clonotype comes from a human donor in good health. Some libraries in this study had Jurkat cell RNA spiked in. Sequenced input: naive CD8+ T cells from blood, with Jurkat cell RNA spiked in. Subset defined: FACS-sorted CD8+CD4-CCR7+CD45RA+ naive T cells. The DNA for the CDR3 is TGTGCCAGCACCTTAGGACCTGAAGCTTTCTTT. Protein: CASTLGPEAFF.